This T cell receptor beta chain was retrieved from a study of blood T cell repertoires in COVID-19. Original data processing: Amplification of reference gene primers provided the estimated nucleated cell counts. Only in-frame clones appear in the TCRdb table, and some are missing; sequencing was by immunoSEQ multiplex PCR. V and J calls and clone size are those listed in that table; D and trimming were worked out from the DNA. The sample gives roughly 350,000 clones, roughly 86% of which show up once; about 10% is in the top ten. CDR1 WNHNN and CDR2 SYGVQD come from the germline V gene (reference sequence). This CDR3 comprises 13 residues. V lost 5 bases and J 6 bases, leaving 12 bases between the germline ends.

The receptor was isolated from a woman aged 25 to 45 with COVID-19, enrolled during active disease. V is TRBV10-1 and J is TRBJ2-3; D gene uncertain. The sequenced sample consisted of peripheral blood. The CDR3 spells CASSLNHGDTQYF. Here the CDR3 DNA reads TGCGCCAGCAGTTTGAACCACGGGGATACGCAGTATTTT.